This T cell receptor beta chain stems from a study of high-grade serous ovarian cancer treatment subgroups. Tumor samples were taken before definitive surgery or chemotherapy. Using immunoSEQ multiplex PCR, the repertoire was profiled, and TCRdb retains in-frame clones only, with some absent. Of about 15,000 clones in the sample, about 86% were seen once. The CDR3 consists of 14 residues. V lost 7 bases, J lost 1 base, and 4 bases stayed unmatched. CDR1 and CDR2 (germline): SGHRS, YFSETQ. The chain uses TRBV5-1 and TRBJ2-7, with 11 bases lining up with TRBD1. The sequenced sample consisted of tumor tissue. This receptor was taken from a human donor with high-grade serous ovarian cancer. CDR3 in DNA: TGCGCCAGCGCCGGGACAGGGGGTTCCTACGAGCAGTACTTC. This codes for CASAGTGGSYEQYF.